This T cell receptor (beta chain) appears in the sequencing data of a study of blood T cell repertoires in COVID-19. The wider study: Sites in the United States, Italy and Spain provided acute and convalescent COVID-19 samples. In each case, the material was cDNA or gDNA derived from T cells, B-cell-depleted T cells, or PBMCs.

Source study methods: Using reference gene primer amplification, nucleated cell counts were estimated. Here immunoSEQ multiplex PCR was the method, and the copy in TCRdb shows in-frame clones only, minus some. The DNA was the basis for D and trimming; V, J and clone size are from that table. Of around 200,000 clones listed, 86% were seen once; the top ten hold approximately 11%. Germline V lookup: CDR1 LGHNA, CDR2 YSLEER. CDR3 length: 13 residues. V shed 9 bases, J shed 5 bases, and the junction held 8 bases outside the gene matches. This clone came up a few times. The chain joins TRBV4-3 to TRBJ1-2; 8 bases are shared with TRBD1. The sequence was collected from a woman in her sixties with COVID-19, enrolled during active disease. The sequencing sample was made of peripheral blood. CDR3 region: CASAMQGAYGYTF. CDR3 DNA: TGCGCCAGTGCGATGCAGGGGGCATATGGCTACACCTTC.